A single sample is the source of the 20 T cell receptor beta chains below, sequenced in a study of patients and donors after allogeneic stem cell transplantation (dated by TCRdb to between 2020 and 2021). Libraries came from RT-PCR. Sequencing took place on a NextSeq 550. In TCRdb, the public reads were trimmed at Q25 with fastp and aligned with MiXCR, with productive beta chains retained. Rows are unified per CDR3 protein, each entry keeping the most common DNA and genes. The sample data list approximately 140,000 distinct CDR3 sequences, and roughly 35% of these were observed just once. The ten top clones hold roughly 52% of the sample. Sequenced material: blood, either unsorted or a sorted T cell fraction (not recorded which). These receptors were taken from a human donor who was either an allogeneic HSCT recipient or a stem cell or donor lymphocyte infusion donor (not recorded which). It is not recorded whose cells these are; they may come from a transplant donor.

This clonotype occurred many times. This chain uses TRBV12-3 or TRBV12-4 with TRBJ1-1; no clear D gene. Deletions cut 1 base from V and 8 bases from J, with 8 bases between. CDR3 length equals 12 residues. CDR3 in DNA: TGTGCCAGCAGTTTAGTAGGGCCCGAAGCTTTCTTT. It specifies CASSLVGPEAFF.

This clonotype showed up just once. The chain carries TRBV13 and TRBJ2-1; D might be TRBD2 (5 bases). V was cut by 5 bases and J by 0 bases, with 11 bases left in between. The CDR3 contains 15 residues. Per the germline V gene, CDR1 is PRHDT and CDR2 is FYEKMQ (reference sequence). CDR3 DNA sequence: TGTGCCAGCAGCAAAGCGGAGAGCTCCTACAATGAGCAGTTCTTC. This translates into CASSKAESSYNEQFF.

The genes are TRBV12-3 or TRBV12-4 and TRBJ1-2, with TRBD1 matching 7 bases. This CDR3 spans 14 amino acids. The V gene end was trimmed by 5 bases and the J gene end by 4 bases; junction bases not matched to a gene: 7. The CDR3 nucleotides read TGTGCCAGCAGTCAGGATGACAGGGCCTATGGCTACACCTTC. It codes for CASSQDDRAYGYTF.

The chain joins TRBV29-1 to TRBJ1-5; D is ambiguous. This CDR3 has 13 residues. Between the trimmed V and J ends, which lost 4 bases and 6 bases, there was a span of 13 bases. The germline V gene has CDR1 SQVTM and CDR2 ANQGSEA. Here the CDR3 reads CSVGEEVGQPQHF. The CDR3 bases are TGCAGCGTTGGGGAAGAGGTGGGTCAGCCCCAGCATTTT.

This clonotype was observed a few times. V gene TRBV28 combines with J gene TRBJ2-2; D unresolved. Germline CDR1 is MDHEN and CDR2 is SYDVKM. The CDR3 contains 16 residues. The ends were cut back, 7 bases at V and 0 bases at J, with 15 bases in the middle. This CDR3 is CASIPPRTANTGELFF. The CDR3 DNA reads as TGTGCCAGCATCCCTCCCCGGACGGCGAACACCGGGGAGCTGTTTTTT.

The chain joins TRBV6-6 to TRBJ2-3; a possible D gene is TRBD2 (7 bases). Trimming took off 2 bases at V and 0 bases at J, with 27 bases between the two ends. Germline V CDR1 and CDR2: MNHNY, SVGAGI (reference sequence). The CDR3 extends over 21 amino acids. The chain's CDR3 is CASSYLDGGPITPPSTDTQYF. CDR3 nucleotide sequence: TGTGCCAGCAGTTACCTCGACGGGGGGCCCATCACCCCTCCTAGCACAGATACGCAGTATTTT.

This clonotype turned up a few times. In DNA form, the CDR3 reads TGTGCCAGCAGTTACGCAACTAATGAAAAACTGTTTTTT. Protein sequence: CASSYATNEKLFF. The chain recombines TRBV6-5 with TRBJ1-4; D not resolved. Trimming took off 2 bases at V and 0 bases at J, with 1 base between the two ends. Germline V CDR1 and CDR2: MNHEY, SVGAGI. The CDR3 spans 13 residues.

V and J are TRBV6-6 and TRBJ2-5; D tentatively reads TRBD1 or TRBD2 (5 bases each). Deletions cut 10 bases from V and 2 bases from J, with 14 bases between. This CDR3 comprises 13 residues. In germline, CDR1 is MNHNY, CDR2 SVGAGI (reference sequence). The CDR3, as DNA: TGTGCCACAGAGGGGCGGGCTCAAGAGACCCAGTACTTC. This codes for CATEGRAQETQYF.

This clonotype was seen only a few times. DNA for the CDR3: TGTGCCAGCAGCCAAGTTAACCTTGAAGCTTTCTTT. Amino acid sequence: CASSQVNLEAFF. The chain is built from TRBV7-9 and TRBJ1-1; D unclear. CDR1 SEHNR and CDR2 FQNEAQ come from the germline V gene (reference sequence). Trimming removed 5 bases from V and 7 bases from J, with 11 bases in between. This CDR3 is built from 12 residues.

In its sample, this clonotype was seen a few times. This chain uses TRBV15 with TRBJ1-1; 7 nucleotides line up with TRBD1. There are 15 residues in the CDR3. After removal of 2 bases from V and 10 bases from J, the junction contained 13 bases not matched to a gene. CDR1 is LNHNV, CDR2 YYDKDF, per germline (reference sequence). The CDR3 sequence: CATSRPETGQERAFF. CDR3 nucleotide sequence: TGTGCCACCAGCAGACCTGAAACAGGACAGGAGAGAGCTTTCTTT.

CDR3 in amino acids: CAITPGAEETQYF. The CDR3, as DNA: TGTGCCATCACCCCCGGAGCGGAAGAGACCCAGTACTTC. V usage is TRBV10-3 and J usage is TRBJ2-5; perhaps TRBD2 as D (5 bases). CDR1 and CDR2 (germline): ENHRY, SYGVKD. Trimming pared 7 bases from V and 3 bases from J, leaving 12 bases between. The CDR3 sequence is 13 residues long.

V usage is TRBV4-3 and J usage is TRBJ1-6; D uncertain. The germline V gene has CDR1 LGHNA and CDR2 YSLEER. The CDR3 has 18 amino acids. Between the trimmed V and J ends, which lost 0 bases and 7 bases, there was a span of 19 bases. CDR3 region: CASSQDPGRPSFNSPLHF. The CDR3 DNA sequence: TGCGCCAGCAGCCAAGATCCGGGCAGGCCGTCTTTCAATTCACCCCTCCACTTT.

The CDR3 DNA is TGCAGCGAAACGACAGGAAGCACAGATACGCAGTATTTT. This codes for CSETTGSTDTQYF. The rearrangement uses TRBV29-1 and TRBJ2-3, with D perhaps TRBD1 (6 bases). This CDR3 comprises 13 residues. V lost 7 bases, J lost 0 bases, and 11 bases lay in between. Germline-derived CDR1 and CDR2 are SQVTM and ANQGSEA.

This clonotype has a handful of counts. This sequence joins TRBV20-1 and TRBJ1-4; D is perhaps TRBD1 (6 bases). Trimming left V 6 bases short and J 8 bases short, with 13 bases between. Germline CDR1 reads DFQATT; CDR2 reads SNEGSKA (reference sequence). CDR3 length: 12 amino acids. In nucleotides, the CDR3 is TGCAGTGCCCCCCTAGGGGGGGAAAAACTGTTTTTT. It is translated as CSAPLGGEKLFF.

The chain couples TRBV5-1 to TRBJ2-1; the D call may be TRBD1 or TRBD2 (6 bases each). The length of the CDR3 is 16 residues. V gave up 4 bases and J gave up 8 bases, with 22 bases separating them. Germline V gene data show CDR1 as SGHRS and CDR2 as YFSETQ. The chain's CDR3 is CASSQGIRGMVDEQFF. CDR3 nucleotide sequence: TGCGCCAGCAGCCAGGGGATCCGGGGGATGGTCGATGAGCAGTTCTTC.

The rearrangement joins TRBV9 to TRBJ2-2, with D possibly matching TRBD1 (6 bases). V gave up 4 bases and J gave up 1 base, with 14 bases separating them. The CDR3 is 16 residues long. Germline-derived CDR1 and CDR2 are SGDLS and YYNGEE. The CDR3 sequence: CASSRLGARNTGELFF. CDR3 bases: TGTGCCAGCAGCCGACTGGGGGCCAGGAACACCGGGGAGCTGTTTTTT.

This clonotype was counted between two and nine times. The chain couples TRBV9 to TRBJ1-2; D ambiguous. There are 16 residues in the CDR3. CDR1 and CDR2 (germline): SGDLS, YYNGEE. V lost 3 bases to trimming and J lost 4 bases, with 19 bases between them. In DNA form, the CDR3 reads TGTGCCAGCAGCGCTCGCACGGACGGGTTGGTCTATGGCTACACCTTC. Residues: CASSARTDGLVYGYTF.

This clonotype was seen a few times. V is TRBV3-1 and J is TRBJ1-6, with D perhaps matching TRBD1 (5 bases). Germline V gene lookup returns CDR1 LGHDT and CDR2 YNNKEL (reference sequence). V lost 3 bases and J lost 4, with 13 bases in between. The CDR3 is made up of 16 amino acids. Here the CDR3 DNA reads TGTGCCAGCAGCCAGGCGCCCGACAGTTATAATTCACCCCTCCACTTT. Its translation: CASSQAPDSYNSPLHF.

The rearrangement joins TRBV12-3 or TRBV12-4 to TRBJ1-2; D is possibly TRBD1 (5 bases). CDR3 length: 13 amino acids. Trimming shortened V by 2 bases and J by 4 bases, and 8 bases separated the two germline ends. The CDR3 coding sequence is TGTGCCAGCAGTTTACAGGGTATCTATGGCTACACCTTC. This encodes CASSLQGIYGYTF.

This clonotype came up many times. The chain combines TRBV10-3 with TRBJ1-1; unclear D gene. The CDR3 runs 14 residues. The V gene lost 3 bases and the J gene lost 0 bases, with 8 bases spanning the gap. The germline V gene has CDR1 ENHRY and CDR2 SYGVKD. The CDR3 loop is CAISETNMNTEAFF. The CDR3 DNA sequence: TGTGCCATCAGTGAAACTAACATGAACACTGAAGCTTTCTTT.